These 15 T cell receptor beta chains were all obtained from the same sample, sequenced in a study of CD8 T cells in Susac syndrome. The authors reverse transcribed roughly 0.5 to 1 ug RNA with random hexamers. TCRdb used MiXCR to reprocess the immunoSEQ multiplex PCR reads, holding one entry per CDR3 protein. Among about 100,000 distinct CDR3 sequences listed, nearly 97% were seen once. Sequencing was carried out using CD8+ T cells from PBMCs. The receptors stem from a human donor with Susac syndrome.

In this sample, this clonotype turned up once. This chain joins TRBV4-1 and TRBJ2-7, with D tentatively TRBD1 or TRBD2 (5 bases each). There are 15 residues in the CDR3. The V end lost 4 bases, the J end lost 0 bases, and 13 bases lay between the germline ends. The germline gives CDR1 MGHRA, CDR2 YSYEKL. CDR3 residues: CASSLQEAGSYEQYF. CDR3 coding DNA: TGCGCCAGCAGCCTACAGGAGGCAGGCTCCTACGAGCAGTACTTC.

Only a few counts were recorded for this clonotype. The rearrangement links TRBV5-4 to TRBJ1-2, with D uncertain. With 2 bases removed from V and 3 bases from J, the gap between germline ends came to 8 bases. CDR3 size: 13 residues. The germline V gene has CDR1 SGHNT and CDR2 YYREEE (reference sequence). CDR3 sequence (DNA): TGTGCCAGCAGCTTCGACCAGTACTATGGCTACACCTTC. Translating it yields CASSFDQYYGYTF.

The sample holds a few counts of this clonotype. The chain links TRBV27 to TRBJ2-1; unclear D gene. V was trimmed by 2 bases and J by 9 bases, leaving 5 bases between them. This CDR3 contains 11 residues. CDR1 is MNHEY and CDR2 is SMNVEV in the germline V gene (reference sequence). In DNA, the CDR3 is TGTGCCAGCAGTTTAGGCAGTGAGCAGTTCTTC. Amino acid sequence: CASSLGSEQFF.

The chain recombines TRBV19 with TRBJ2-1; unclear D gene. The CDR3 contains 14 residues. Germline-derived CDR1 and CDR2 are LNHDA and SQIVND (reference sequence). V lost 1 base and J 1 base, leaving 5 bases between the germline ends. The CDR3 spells CASSIGGSYNEQFF. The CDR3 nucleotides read TGTGCCAGTAGTATAGGAGGTTCCTACAATGAGCAGTTCTTC.

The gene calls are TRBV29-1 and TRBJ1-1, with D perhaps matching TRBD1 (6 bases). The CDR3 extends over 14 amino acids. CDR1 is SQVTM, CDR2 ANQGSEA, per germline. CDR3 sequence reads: CTTLRGELGTEAFF. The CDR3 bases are TGCACTACGCTTAGGGGGGAGTTGGGCACTGAAGCTTTCTTT.

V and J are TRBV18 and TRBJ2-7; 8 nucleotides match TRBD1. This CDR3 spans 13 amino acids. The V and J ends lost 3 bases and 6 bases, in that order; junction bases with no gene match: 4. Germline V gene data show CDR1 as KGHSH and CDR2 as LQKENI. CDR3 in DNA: TGTGCCAGCTCACCGGGACAGGAGGGCGAGCAGTACTTC. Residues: CASSPGQEGEQYF.

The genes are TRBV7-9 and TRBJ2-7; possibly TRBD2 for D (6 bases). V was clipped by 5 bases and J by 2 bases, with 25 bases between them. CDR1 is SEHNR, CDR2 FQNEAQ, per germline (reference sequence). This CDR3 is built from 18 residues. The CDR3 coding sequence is TGTGCCAGCAGCGGGAACCGGGACTCCGCCGGGAGTGCCTACGAGCAGTACTTC. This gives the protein CASSGNRDSAGSAYEQYF.

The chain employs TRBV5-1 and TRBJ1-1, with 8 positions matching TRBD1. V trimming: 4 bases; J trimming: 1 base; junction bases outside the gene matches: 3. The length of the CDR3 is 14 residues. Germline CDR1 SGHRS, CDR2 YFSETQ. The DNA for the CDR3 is TGCGCCAGCAGCACGGGACAGGCGAACACTGAAGCTTTCTTT. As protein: CASSTGQANTEAFF.

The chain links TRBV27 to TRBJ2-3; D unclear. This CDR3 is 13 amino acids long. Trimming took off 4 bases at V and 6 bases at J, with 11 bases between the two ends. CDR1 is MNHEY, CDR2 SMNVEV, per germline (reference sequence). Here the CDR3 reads CASSSELEDTQYF. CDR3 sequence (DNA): TGTGCCAGCAGTTCCGAACTTGAGGATACGCAGTATTTT.

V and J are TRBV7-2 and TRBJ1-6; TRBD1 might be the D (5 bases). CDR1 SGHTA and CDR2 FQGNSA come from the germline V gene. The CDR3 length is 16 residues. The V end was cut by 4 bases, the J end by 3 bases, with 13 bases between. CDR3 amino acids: CASSSQGILYNSPLHF. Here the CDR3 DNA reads TGTGCCAGCAGCTCTCAGGGTATCCTCTATAATTCACCCCTCCACTTT. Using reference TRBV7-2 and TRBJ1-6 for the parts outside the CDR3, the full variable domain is GAGVSQSPSNKVTEKGKDVELRCDPISGHTALYWYRQSLGQGLEFLIYFQGNSAPDKSGLPSDRFSAERTGGSVSTLTIQRTQQEDSAVYLCASSSQGILYNSPLHFGNGTRLTVT.

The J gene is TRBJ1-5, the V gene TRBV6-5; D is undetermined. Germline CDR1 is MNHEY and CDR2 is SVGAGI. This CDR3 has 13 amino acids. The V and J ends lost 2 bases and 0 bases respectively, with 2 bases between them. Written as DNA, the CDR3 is TGTGCCAGCAGTTACGGTAGCAATCAGCCCCAGCATTTT. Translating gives CASSYGSNQPQHF.

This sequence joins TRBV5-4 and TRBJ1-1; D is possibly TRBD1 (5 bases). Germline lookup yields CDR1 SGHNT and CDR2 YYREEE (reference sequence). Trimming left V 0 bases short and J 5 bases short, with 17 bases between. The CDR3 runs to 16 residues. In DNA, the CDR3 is TGTGCCAGCAGCTTGGATTTGGGGGGATCAGGGACTGAAGCTTTCTTT. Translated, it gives CASSLDLGGSGTEAFF.

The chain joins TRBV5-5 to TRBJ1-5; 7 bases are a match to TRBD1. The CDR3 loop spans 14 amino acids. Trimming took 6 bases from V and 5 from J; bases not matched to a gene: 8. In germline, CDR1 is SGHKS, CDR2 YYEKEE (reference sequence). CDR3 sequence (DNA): TGTGCCAGCACTCCCGGACAGGTCCATCAGCCCCAGCATTTT. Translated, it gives CASTPGQVHQPQHF.

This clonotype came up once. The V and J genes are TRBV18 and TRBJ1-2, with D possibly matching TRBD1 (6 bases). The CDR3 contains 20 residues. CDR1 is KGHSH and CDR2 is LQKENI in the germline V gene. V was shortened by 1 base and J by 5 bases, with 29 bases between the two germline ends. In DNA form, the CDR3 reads TGTGCCAGCTCACCACTACTGTACCGGGCTCGGGACACCGAACCGTATGGCTACACCTTC. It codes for CASSPLLYRARDTEPYGYTF.

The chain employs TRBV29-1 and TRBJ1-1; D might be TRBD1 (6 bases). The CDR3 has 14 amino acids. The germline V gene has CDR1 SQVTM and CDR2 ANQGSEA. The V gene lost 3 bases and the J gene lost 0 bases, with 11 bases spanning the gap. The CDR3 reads CSVDRQGLNTEAFF. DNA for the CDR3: TGCAGCGTTGATAGGCAGGGGCTGAACACTGAAGCTTTCTTT.